This TCR beta chain was documented in a study of T cells after yellow fever vaccination. The authors made TCR cDNA by 5'RACE template switching, adding a universal primer site and UMIs. TCRdb used MiXCR to reprocess the 5' RACE reads, holding one entry per CDR3 protein. Of roughly 340,000 distinct CDR3 sequences in the sample, 3% to 4.5% were seen once. The CDR3 length is 15 residues. V lost 3 bases, J lost 0 bases, and 5 bases lay in between. Germline V gives CDR1 KGHDR, CDR2 SFDVKD. This clonotype was picked up a small number of times. Its cognate antigen is unknown. Study-level findings and limits: A weaker but faster secondary response was observed, peaking on day 5 versus 15. Contamination by abundant bulk-population clonotypes could be present in FACS-sorted repertoires. The appearance of a small share of clonotypes in both CD4 and CD8 compartments was observed.

This sequence was found in a man younger than 35 who received the YFV17D yellow fever vaccine. The V call is TRBV24-1, the J call TRBJ2-6; unclear D gene. Sequenced material: PBMCs, taken 5 days after the yellow fever booster vaccination. The DNA for the CDR3 is TGTGCCACCAGTGATGCCCGCTCTGGGGCCAACGTCCTGACTTTC. This encodes CATSDARSGANVLTF.